This T cell receptor beta chain stems from a study of control samples from healthy donors and cancer patients (dated by TCRdb to about 2020). To prepare the library, the immunoSEQ multiplex PCR assay was applied. TCRdb provides this immuneACCESS table in a form limited to in-frame rearrangements. Some clones are lacking; in checked studies, under half of them reflect an unresolved V gene, and why the rest are absent is not known. For this sample the table gives about 130,000 clones, of which about 92% were detected only once. The ten largest clones take up approximately 0.58% of the sample. Per the germline V gene (reference sequence), WNHNN is the CDR1 and SYGVQD is the CDR2. V has 6 bases trimmed and J has 0 bases trimmed; junction bases matching no gene number 6. The CDR3 covers 15 residues, taking in both the cysteine and the phenylalanine. CDR3 DNA only is kept here, 45 bases in frame from base 1.

For this clone: Its antigen is not yet known. Base qualities are missing; no much larger clone stands one base away.

The receptor's source is a man older than 75 with head and neck cancer. The sequencing input was PBMCs. The sequence links TRBV10-1 to TRBJ2-3, and TRBD1 aligns with 7 junction nucleotides. The bases are TGCGCCAGCAGCCGGGACAGAATTAGCACAGATACGCAGTATTTT. Its translation reads: CASSRDRISTDTQYF.